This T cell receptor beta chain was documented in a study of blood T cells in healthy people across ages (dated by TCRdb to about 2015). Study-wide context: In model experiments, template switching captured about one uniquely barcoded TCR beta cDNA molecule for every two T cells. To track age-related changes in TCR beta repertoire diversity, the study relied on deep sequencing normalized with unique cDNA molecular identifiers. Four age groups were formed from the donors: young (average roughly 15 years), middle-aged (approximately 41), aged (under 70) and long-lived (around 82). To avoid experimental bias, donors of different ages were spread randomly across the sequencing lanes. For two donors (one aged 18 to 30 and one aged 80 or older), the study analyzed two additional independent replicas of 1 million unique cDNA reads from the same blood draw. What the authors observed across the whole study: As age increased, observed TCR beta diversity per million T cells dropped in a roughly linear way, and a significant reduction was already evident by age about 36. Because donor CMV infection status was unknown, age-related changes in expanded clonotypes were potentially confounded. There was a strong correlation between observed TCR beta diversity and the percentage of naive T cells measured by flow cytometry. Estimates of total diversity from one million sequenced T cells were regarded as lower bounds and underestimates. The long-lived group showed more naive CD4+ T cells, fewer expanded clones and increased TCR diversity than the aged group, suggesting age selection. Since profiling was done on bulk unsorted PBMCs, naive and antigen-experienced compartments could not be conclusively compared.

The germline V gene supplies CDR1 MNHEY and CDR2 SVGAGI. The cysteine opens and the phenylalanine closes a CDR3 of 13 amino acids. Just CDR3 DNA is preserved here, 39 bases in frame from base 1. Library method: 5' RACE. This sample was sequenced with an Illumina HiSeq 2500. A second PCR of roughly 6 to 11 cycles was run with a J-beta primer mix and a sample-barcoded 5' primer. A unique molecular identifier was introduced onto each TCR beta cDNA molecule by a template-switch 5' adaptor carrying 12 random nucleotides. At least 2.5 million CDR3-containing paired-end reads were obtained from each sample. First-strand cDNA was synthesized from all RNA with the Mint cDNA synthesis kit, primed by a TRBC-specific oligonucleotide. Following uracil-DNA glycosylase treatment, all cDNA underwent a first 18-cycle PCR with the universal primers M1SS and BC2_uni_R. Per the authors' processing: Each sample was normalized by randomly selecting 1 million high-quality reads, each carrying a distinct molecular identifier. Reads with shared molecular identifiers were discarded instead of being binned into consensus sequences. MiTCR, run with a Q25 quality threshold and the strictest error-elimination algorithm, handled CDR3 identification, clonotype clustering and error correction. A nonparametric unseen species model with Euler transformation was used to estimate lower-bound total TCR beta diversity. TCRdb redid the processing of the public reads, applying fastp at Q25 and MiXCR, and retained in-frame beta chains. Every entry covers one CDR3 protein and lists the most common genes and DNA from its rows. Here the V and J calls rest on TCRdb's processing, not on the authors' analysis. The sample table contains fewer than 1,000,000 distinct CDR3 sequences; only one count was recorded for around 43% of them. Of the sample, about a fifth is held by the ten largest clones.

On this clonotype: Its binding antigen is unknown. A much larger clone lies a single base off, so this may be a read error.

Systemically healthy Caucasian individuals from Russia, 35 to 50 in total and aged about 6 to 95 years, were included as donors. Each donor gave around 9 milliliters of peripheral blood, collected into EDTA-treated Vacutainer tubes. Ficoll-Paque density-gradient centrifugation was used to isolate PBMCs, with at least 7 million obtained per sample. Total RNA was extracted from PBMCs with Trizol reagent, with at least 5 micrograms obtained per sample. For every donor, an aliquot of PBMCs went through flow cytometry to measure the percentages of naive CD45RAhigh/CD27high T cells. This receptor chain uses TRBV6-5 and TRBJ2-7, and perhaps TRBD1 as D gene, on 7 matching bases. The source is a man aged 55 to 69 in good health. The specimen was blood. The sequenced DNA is TGTGCCGGCAGCAGGGGGGCGTCCCCTACGCAGTACTTC. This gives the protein CAGSRGASPTQYF.